A single sample is the source of the 30 T cell receptor beta chains below, sequenced in a study of T-cell memory formation after mild COVID-19. Using its own MiXCR run on the 5' RACE reads, TCRdb lists one record per CDR3 protein. The sample holds some 57,000 distinct CDR3 sequences; over 9% are singletons and the top ten take around 25%. The specimen sequenced was PBMCs or a T cell subset sorted from them (not recorded which). The receptor source for this set is a young man who had mild COVID-19 (a few samples of this study predate the infection). Cell type and time point are not known.

A few counts support this clonotype. This chain uses TRBV4-1 with TRBJ2-4; 7 bases fit TRBD1. Germline CDR1 is MGHRA and CDR2 is YSYEKL. The CDR3 runs to 16 residues. The J segment lost 2 bases and the V segment lost 4 bases, leaving 8 bases of the junction unmatched. The CDR3 DNA reads as TGCGCCAGCAGCCTCGACCAGGGGGATTCCAAAAACATTCAGTACTTC. Its translation: CASSLDQGDSKNIQYF.

This clonotype was counted ten times or more. V is TRBV27 and J is TRBJ2-5; 7 bases map to TRBD2. Losses at the gene ends were 3 bases for V and 1 base for J; bases not matched to a gene: 5. Germline CDR1 reads MNHEY; CDR2 reads SMNVEV (reference sequence). The CDR3 totals 15 residues. CDR3 DNA sequence: TGTGCCAGCAGTTTGCGCCCGGGAGGCCAAGAGACCCAGTACTTC. Translating it yields CASSLRPGGQETQYF.

In its sample, this clonotype was seen many times. The chain recombines TRBV13 with TRBJ2-2; D unclear. Germline CDR1 PRHDT, CDR2 FYEKMQ (reference sequence). CDR3 length equals 14 residues. V dropped 5 bases and J dropped 6 bases, with 13 bases sitting between them. The CDR3: CASSPGGMPGELFF. CDR3 DNA: TGTGCCAGCAGCCCCGGTGGGATGCCCGGGGAGCTGTTTTTT.

The chain combines TRBV28 with TRBJ1-4; D is possibly TRBD1 (5 bases). This CDR3 spans 14 amino acids. Trimming shortened V by 6 bases and J by 7 bases, and 15 bases separated the two germline ends. Per the germline V gene, CDR1 is MDHEN and CDR2 is SYDVKM. DNA for the CDR3: TGTGCCAGCAGCCCCGACTGGGGGAGTGAAAAACTGTTTTTT. This sequence encodes CASSPDWGSEKLFF.

The chain employs TRBV27 and TRBJ2-5; 9 bases are shared with TRBD2. After removal of 3 bases from V and 5 bases from J, the junction contained 7 bases not matched to a gene. Germline V gene lookup returns CDR1 MNHEY and CDR2 SMNVEV (reference sequence). This CDR3 is built from 15 residues. The CDR3 DNA follows: TGTGCCAGCAGTTTGGGTAGCGGGGGTCTGGAGACCCAGTACTTC. Translated: CASSLGSGGLETQYF.

As regards this clonotype: A read error may be the cause here, since a much bigger clone is one base away. The rearrangement joins TRBV15 to TRBJ2-1; D remains unclear. Germline CDR1 reads LNHNV; CDR2 reads YYDKDF (reference sequence). This CDR3 comprises 16 residues. V shed 3 bases and J shed 5 bases, with 17 bases lying between them. CDR3 sequence (DNA): TGTGCCACCAGCAGGGCCCGGGTGGGGTCGGACAATGAGCAGTTCTTC. As protein: CATSRARVGSDNEQFF.

This clonotype occurred many times. The chain uses TRBV20-1 and TRBJ2-1, with a weak D call TRBD1 (6 bases). The CDR3 covers 15 residues. Germline V gene data show CDR1 as DFQATT and CDR2 as SNEGSKA (reference sequence). Trimming took 0 bases from V and 2 from J, leaving 11 bases between them. The CDR3 reads CSARDSTGPYNEQFF. The CDR3 bases are TGCAGTGCTAGAGATTCGACAGGCCCCTACAATGAGCAGTTCTTC.

The chain uses TRBV9 and TRBJ2-1; D is uncertain. V was clipped by 3 bases and J by 5 bases, with 12 bases between them. Germline V CDR1 and CDR2: SGDLS, YYNGEE. CDR3 length: 14 residues. CDR3 residues: CASSEPGRDNEQFF. The CDR3 bases are TGTGCCAGCAGCGAACCGGGCCGCGACAATGAGCAGTTCTTC.

The chain employs TRBV15 and TRBJ1-1, with 10 bases identical to TRBD1. V gave up 5 bases and J gave up 1 base; unmatched junction bases: 1. The CDR3 is made up of 14 amino acids. The germline CDR1 and CDR2 sequences are LNHNV and YYDKDF (reference sequence). The chain's CDR3 is CATSRDRGNTEAFF. DNA of the CDR3: TGTGCCACCAGCCGGGACAGGGGGAACACTGAAGCTTTCTTT.

The chain recombines TRBV6-5 with TRBJ2-2; D might be TRBD1 (6 bases). From germline, CDR1 is MNHEY and CDR2 SVGAGI. This CDR3 region has 14 residues. The V end lost 4 bases, the J end lost 3 bases, and 9 bases lay between the germline ends. CDR3 bases: TGTGCCAGCAGTTCGCGGACAGACACCGGGGAGCTGTTTTTT. Its translation is CASSSRTDTGELFF.

This clonotype was counted at least ten times. The chain employs TRBV7-2 and TRBJ2-3; the D is unclear. Germline CDR1 SGHTA, CDR2 FQGNSA. The V end was cut by 5 bases, the J end by 0 bases, with 12 bases between. The CDR3 is 15 amino acids. CDR3 nucleotide sequence: TGTGCCAGCAGCCGAAGTTACTTAAGCACAGATACGCAGTATTTT. Its protein product is CASSRSYLSTDTQYF.

About this clonotype itself: Compared with germline, one end of the junction differs, possibly owing to a read error. The V and J genes are TRBV11-1 and TRBJ1-1; D gene ambiguous. CDR3 length equals 11 residues. Germline CDR1 is SGHAT and CDR2 is FQDESV (reference sequence). The CDR3 DNA reads TGTGCCAGCAGCAGGAACCCTGAAGCTTTCTTT. Amino acids: CASSRNPEAFF.

A few counts support this clonotype. The chain uses TRBV11-1 and TRBJ2-3; D ambiguous. From germline, CDR1 is SGHAT and CDR2 FQDESV (reference sequence). The length of the CDR3 is 14 residues. V gave up 3 bases and J gave up 2 bases, with 9 bases separating them. CDR3 protein: CASSLTEFTDTQYF. CDR3 DNA sequence: TGTGCCAGCAGCTTGACTGAATTCACAGATACGCAGTATTTT.

The chain uses TRBV18 and TRBJ2-7; D gene unclear. With 2 bases removed from V and 2 bases from J, the gap between germline ends came to 4 bases. Germline V lookup: CDR1 KGHSH, CDR2 LQKENI. The CDR3 runs to 12 residues. CDR3 DNA: TGTGCCAGCTCACCAGGGACCTACGAGCAGTACTTC. It yields the protein CASSPGTYEQYF.

This clonotype showed up many times. The CDR3 nucleotides read TGCAGTGCTAGTGGGTGGGGGGGCCGGAATGAGCAGTTCTTC. This encodes CSASGWGGRNEQFF. The V call is TRBV20-1, the J call TRBJ2-1, with D perhaps TRBD2 (7 bases). The CDR3 covers 14 residues. CDR1 is DFQATT, CDR2 SNEGSKA, per germline (reference sequence). V lost 3 bases and J 7 bases, leaving 16 bases between the germline ends.

The rearrangement uses TRBV7-9 and TRBJ1-3; 10 bases align to TRBD1. J gave up 2 bases and V 5 bases, and 3 bases lay outside the gene matches. Germline V gene sequence: CDR1 SEHNR, CDR2 FQNEAQ (reference sequence). This CDR3 region has 15 residues. The CDR3 DNA follows: TGTGCCAGCAGCCTGACAGGGGGCACTGGAAACACCATATATTTT. Its translation: CASSLTGGTGNTIYF.

In this sample, this clonotype turned up a few times. The chain couples TRBV19 to TRBJ2-3, with no clear D. CDR1 and CDR2 (germline): LNHDA, SQIVND (reference sequence). This CDR3 is 13 amino acids long. The V end was cut by 2 bases, the J end by 7 bases, with 10 bases between. CDR3 amino acids: CASSIPPRHTQYF. Written as DNA, the CDR3 is TGTGCCAGTAGTATACCCCCCCGGCATACGCAGTATTTT.

The chain recombines TRBV7-6 with TRBJ1-1; D call uncertain. The germline V gene encodes CDR1 SGHVS and CDR2 FNYEAQ. The ends were cut back, 3 bases at V and 3 bases at J, with 8 bases in the middle. This CDR3 region has 13 residues. In DNA, the CDR3 is TGTGCCAGCAGCTTTGGCGGAGACACTGAAGCTTTCTTT. Protein product: CASSFGGDTEAFF.

The chain links TRBV18 to TRBJ1-1; 7 bases are shared with TRBD1. Germline loops: CDR1 KGHSH, CDR2 LQKENI. Germline trimming cut 2 bases from V and 4 bases from J; bases unmatched to any gene: 22. This CDR3 contains 20 residues. CDR3 nucleotide sequence: TGTGCCAGCTCACCATTCGATGTAAGGGGGCGAGGCGGGATACCCACTGAAGCTTTCTTT. Amino acids: CASSPFDVRGRGGIPTEAFF.

This clonotype was seen only a few times. The chain uses TRBV30 and TRBJ1-1, with 8 bases that match TRBD1. V shed 2 bases and J 2 bases; nucleotides not matched to a gene: 4. The CDR3 is 14 residues long. Germline CDR1 is GTSNPN and CDR2 is SVGIG (reference sequence). The CDR3 nucleotides are TGTGCCTGGAGTAGACAGGGGATTAACACTGAAGCTTTCTTT. Its protein product is CAWSRQGINTEAFF.

This clonotype was counted many times. This chain connects TRBV6-2 or TRBV6-3 to TRBJ2-1; 9 bases are a match to TRBD2. Germline V lookup: CDR1 MNHEY, CDR2 SVGEGT. The CDR3 is 15 amino acids. V lost 4 bases to trimming and J lost 0 bases; unmatched junction nucleotides: 1. The CDR3 DNA is TGTGCCAGCAGTTTGACTAGCGGCTCCTACAATGAGCAGTTCTTC. It is translated as CASSLTSGSYNEQFF.

The rearrangement links TRBV6-2 or TRBV6-3 to TRBJ2-7; D remains ambiguous. The CDR3 covers 11 residues. The V end lost 2 bases, the J end lost 4 bases, and 3 bases lay between the germline ends. Germline assignment: CDR1 MNHEY and CDR2 SVGEGT. The CDR3 loop is CASSYAYEQYF. The CDR3 nucleotides read TGTGCCAGCAGTTACGCGTACGAGCAGTACTTC.

This rearrangement joins TRBV28 to TRBJ2-3; perhaps TRBD1 as D (6 bases). The CDR3 consists of 14 residues. Per the germline V gene, CDR1 is MDHEN and CDR2 is SYDVKM. With 5 bases removed from V and 2 bases from J, the gap between germline ends came to 11 bases. The CDR3 sequence: CASSTTGTTDTQYF. The CDR3 bases are TGTGCCAGCAGTACCACAGGGACCACAGATACGCAGTATTTT.

This clonotype was seen ten or more times. The chain employs TRBV5-1 and TRBJ2-5; 8 bases map to TRBD1. With 1 base clipped from V and 12 bases from J, the junction kept 14 bases outside the gene matches. Germline assignment: CDR1 SGHRS and CDR2 YFSETQ. This CDR3 contains 15 residues. The CDR3 nucleotides are TGCGCCAGCAGCTTGCGCCGGACAGGGCCTAGGCCGGAGTACTTC. This codes for CASSLRRTGPRPEYF. Full variable domain (remainder filled in from reference TRBV5-1 and TRBJ2-5): KAGVTQTPRYLIKTRGQQVTLSCSPISGHRSVSWYQQTPGQGLQFLFEYFSETQRNKGNFPGRFSGRQFSNSRSEMNVSTLELGDSALYLCASSLRRTGPRPEYFGPGTRLLVL.

This clonotype was counted between two and nine times. V and J are TRBV7-9 and TRBJ2-6; D remains unclear. CDR1 and CDR2 (germline): SEHNR, FQNEAQ (reference sequence). Trimming stripped 3 bases from V and 0 bases from J, with 6 bases between. The CDR3 covers 15 residues. The DNA of the CDR3 is TGTGCCAGCAGCTTTTGGATCTCTGGGGCCAACGTCCTGACTTTC. This sequence encodes CASSFWISGANVLTF.

This clonotype came up a few times. The genes are TRBV20-1 and TRBJ1-6; D remains ambiguous. CDR1 DFQATT and CDR2 SNEGSKA come from the germline V gene (reference sequence). The V gene lost 1 base and the J gene lost 10 bases, with 14 bases spanning the gap. The CDR3 is 14 residues long. The CDR3 bases are TGCAGTGCTAGAGTATCCCGGACGGGCTCACCCCTCCACTTT. It specifies CSARVSRTGSPLHF.

This clonotype was detected only a few times. The CDR3 coding sequence is TGTGCCAGCAGCCGAGCGGGGGAGGCAGATACGCAGTATTTT. This codes for CASSRAGEADTQYF. This chain links TRBV6-2 or TRBV6-3 with TRBJ2-3, with TRBD2 identical over 8 bases. Trimming at V came to 6 bases and at J to 4 bases, leaving 6 bases not matched to a gene. The CDR3 runs to 14 residues. Germline V gives CDR1 MNHEY, CDR2 SVGEGT.

The gene calls are TRBV2 and TRBJ1-2; 7 bases line up with TRBD1. V was pared by 4 bases and J by 8 bases, with 7 bases of the junction left unmatched. CDR3 length equals 13 residues. Per germline, CDR1 SNHLY and CDR2 FYNNEI. As DNA, the CDR3 is TGTGCCAGCAGTGGAAGGACAGGTGGAGGCTACACCTTC. It codes for CASSGRTGGGYTF.

This clonotype occurred many times. This chain joins TRBV7-6 and TRBJ2-2; maybe TRBD1 (6 bases). Trimming removed 5 bases from V and 6 bases from J, with 19 bases in between. CDR1 is SGHVS and CDR2 is FNYEAQ in the germline V gene. The CDR3 consists of 16 residues. CDR3 region: CASSPRPGQQPGELFF. The CDR3 DNA sequence: TGTGCCAGCAGCCCTCGGCCGGGACAACAACCCGGGGAGCTGTTTTTT. Drawing the rest from reference TRBV7-6 and TRBJ2-2, the complete variable domain is GAGVSQSPRYKVTKRGQDVALRCDPISGHVSLYWYRQALGQGPEFLTYFNYEAQQDKSGLPNDRFSAERPEGSISTLTIQRTEQRDSAMYRCASSPRPGQQPGELFFGEGSRLTVL.

This clonotype was recorded at least ten times. The CDR3 coding sequence is TGTGCCAGCAGCTTAATTAGCGGGGGACAAGAGACCCAGTACTTC. This encodes CASSLISGGQETQYF. The chain recombines TRBV7-9 with TRBJ2-5; TRBD2 agrees at 9 bases. Losses at the gene ends were 2 bases for V and 2 bases for J; bases not matched to a gene: 3. Germline CDR1 SEHNR, CDR2 FQNEAQ (reference sequence). The CDR3 runs to 15 residues.